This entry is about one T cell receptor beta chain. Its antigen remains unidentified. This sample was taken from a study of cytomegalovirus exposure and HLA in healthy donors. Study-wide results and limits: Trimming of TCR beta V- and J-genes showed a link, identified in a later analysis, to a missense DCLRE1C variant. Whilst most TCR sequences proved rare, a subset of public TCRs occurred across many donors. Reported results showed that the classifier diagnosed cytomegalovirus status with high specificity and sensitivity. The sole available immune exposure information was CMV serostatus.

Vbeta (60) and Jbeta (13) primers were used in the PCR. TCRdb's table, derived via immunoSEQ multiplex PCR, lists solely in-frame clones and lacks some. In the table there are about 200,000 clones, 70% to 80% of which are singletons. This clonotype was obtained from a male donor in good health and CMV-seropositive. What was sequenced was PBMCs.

CDR3 loop: CASSAQRGSFTDTQYF. The CDR3 DNA follows: TGTGCCAGCAGTGCTCAACGGGGGTCCTTCACAGATACGCAGTATTTT. V gene TRBV6-1 combines with J gene TRBJ2-3; a weak D match, TRBD2 (6 bases). CDR3 length: 16 amino acids. V lost 4 bases to trimming and J lost 2 bases, with 16 bases between them. The germline V gene has CDR1 MNHNS and CDR2 SASEGT.